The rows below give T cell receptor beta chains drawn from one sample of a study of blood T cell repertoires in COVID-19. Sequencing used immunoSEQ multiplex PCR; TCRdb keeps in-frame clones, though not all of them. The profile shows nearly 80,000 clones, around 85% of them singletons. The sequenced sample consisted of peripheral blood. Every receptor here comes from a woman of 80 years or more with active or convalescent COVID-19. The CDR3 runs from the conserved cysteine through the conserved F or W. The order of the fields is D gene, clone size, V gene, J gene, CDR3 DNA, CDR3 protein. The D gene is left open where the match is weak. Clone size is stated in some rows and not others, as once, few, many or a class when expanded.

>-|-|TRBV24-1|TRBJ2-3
TGTGCCACCAGTGATCCGCTCGGGTTATCAGCGGCAGATACGCAGTATTTT
CATSDPLGLSAADTQYF
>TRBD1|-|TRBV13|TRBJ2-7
TGTGCCAGCCAAAGGGCGGGACAGGGACAACACGAGCAGTACTTC
CASQRAGQGQHEQYF
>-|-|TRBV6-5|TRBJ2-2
TGTGCCAGCAGTTACTCTACGAGGATTGTTGCCGGGGAGCTGTTTTTT
CASSYSTRIVAGELFF
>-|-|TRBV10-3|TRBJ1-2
TGTGCCATCAGTGTTCAGGTGTACTATGGCTACACCTTC
CAISVQVYYGYTF
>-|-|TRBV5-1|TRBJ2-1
TGCGCCAGCAGACCGCCGGGTGCCGGGAATGAGCAGTTCTTC
CASRPPGAGNEQFF
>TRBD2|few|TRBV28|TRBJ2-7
TGTGCCAGCAGCTTAGCGCTTAGCGGGGGGCTCGAGCAGTACTTC
CASSLALSGGLEQYF
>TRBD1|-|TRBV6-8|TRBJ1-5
TGTGCCAGCAGGGGACAGGGGGCGGGGGGCAGAGAGCCCCAGCATTTT
CASRGQGAGGREPQHF
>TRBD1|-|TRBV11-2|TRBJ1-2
TGTGCCAGCAGCTCGACAGGGGTAGGCTACACCTTC
CASSSTGVGYTF
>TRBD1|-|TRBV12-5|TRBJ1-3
TGTGCTAGTGCCGGAAGTACAGGGGTCGGAAACACCATATATTTT
CASAGSTGVGNTIYF
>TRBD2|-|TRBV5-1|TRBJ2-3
TGCGCCAGCAGCTACATAGCGGGGGGCACAGATACGCAGTATTTT
CASSYIAGGTDTQYF
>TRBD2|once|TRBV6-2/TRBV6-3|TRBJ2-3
TGTGCCAGCAGTCTACGACTAGCGGGGCTCTTCACAGATACGCAGTATTTT
CASSLRLAGLFTDTQYF
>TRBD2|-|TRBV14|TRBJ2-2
TGTGCCAGCAGCCCCTTAGCGGGGGGCGGCACCGGGGAGCTGTTTTTT
CASSPLAGGGTGELFF
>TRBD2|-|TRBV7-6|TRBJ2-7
TGTGCCAGCAGCTTACCAGGACTAGCGGGAGGCTACGAGCAGTACTTC
CASSLPGLAGGYEQYF
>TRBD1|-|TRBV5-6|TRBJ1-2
TGTGCCAGCAGCCGCAAAGGGACAGGGGGCAATGGCTACACCTTC
CASSRKGTGGNGYTF
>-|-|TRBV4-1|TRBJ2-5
TGCGCCAGCAGCCAAGAGACAGGTAGTTCAAGAGAGACCCAGTACTTC
CASSQETGSSRETQYF
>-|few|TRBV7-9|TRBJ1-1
TGTGCCAGCAACCCTCCACGCGGTGTGAACACTGAAGCTTTCTTT
CASNPPRGVNTEAFF
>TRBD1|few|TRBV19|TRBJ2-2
TGTGCCAGTAGTATAGATCAGGGGGACGGGGAGCTGTTTTTT
CASSIDQGDGELFF
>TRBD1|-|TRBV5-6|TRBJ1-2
TGTGCCAGCAGCCTGAGGACAGGGAGATATGGCTACACCTTC
CASSLRTGRYGYTF
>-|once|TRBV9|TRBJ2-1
TGTGCCAGCAGCGGACAGCTTTACAATGAGCAGTTCTTC
CASSGQLYNEQFF
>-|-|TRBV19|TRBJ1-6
TGTGCCAGTAGCGGACTGAAGGAGCATTCACCCCTCCACTTT
CASSGLKEHSPLHF
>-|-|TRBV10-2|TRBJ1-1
TGCGCCAGCAGTGAATCCTACAGGAGGGAAAACACTGAAGCTTTCTTT
CASSESYRRENTEAFF
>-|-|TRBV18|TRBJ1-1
TGTGCCAGCTCTCTCGGCTACGGGGATGAAGCTTTCTTT
CASSLGYGDEAFF
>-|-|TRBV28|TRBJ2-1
TGTGCCAGCAGTTGGGCCTTGGGCTCCTACAATGAGCAGTTCTTC
CASSWALGSYNEQFF
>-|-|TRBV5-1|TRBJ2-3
TGCGCCAGCAGCTTGGAGGCGGGAACCCACACAGATACGCAGTATTTT
CASSLEAGTHTDTQYF
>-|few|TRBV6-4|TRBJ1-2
TGTGCCAGCAAGCCGGGAGCGGGCTATGGCTACACCTTC
CASKPGAGYGYTF
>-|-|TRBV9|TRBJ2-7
TGTGCCAGCAGCGTTAGCTCCAGTACAGAGCAGTACTTC
CASSVSSSTEQYF
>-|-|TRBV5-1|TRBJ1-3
TGCGCCAGCAGCTTGGTCTCCGCCAGGTTGTCTTCTGGAAACACCATATATTTT
CASSLVSARLSSGNTIYF
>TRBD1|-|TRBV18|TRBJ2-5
TGTGCCAGCTCACCAGGGACAGGCGGTCAAGAGACCCAGTACTTC
CASSPGTGGQETQYF
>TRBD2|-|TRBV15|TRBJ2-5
TGTGCCACCAGCGGGCGGGGGGGACTAGGACGGGAGACCCAGTACTTC
CATSGRGGLGRETQYF
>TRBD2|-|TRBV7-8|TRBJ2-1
TGTGCCAGCAGCCACATTGGCGGGACTAGCGACAAATGGCAGTTCTTC
CASSHIGGTSDKWQFF
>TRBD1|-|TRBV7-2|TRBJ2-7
TGTGCCAGCAGCCCCCAGGGACAGTGGAACGAGCAGTACTTC
CASSPQGQWNEQYF
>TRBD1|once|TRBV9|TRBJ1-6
TGTGCCAGCAGCGTTGGGGACAGGGGGGCACCCCTCCACTTT
CASSVGDRGAPLHF
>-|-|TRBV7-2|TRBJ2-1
TGTGCCAGCAGCCCTAGTTGGGGGCTAGCTTACAATGAGCAGTTCTTC
CASSPSWGLAYNEQFF
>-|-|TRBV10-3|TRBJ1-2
TGTGCCATCAGTGAGACAGGGTTCGGCTACACCTTC
CAISETGFGYTF
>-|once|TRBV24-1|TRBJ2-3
TGTGCCACCAGTGATTTGTTTATAGATACGCAGTATTTT
CATSDLFIDTQYF
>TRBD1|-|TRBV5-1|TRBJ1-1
TGCGCCAGCAGCCTCGCGGACAGGGGGGATGAAGCTTTCTTT
CASSLADRGDEAFF
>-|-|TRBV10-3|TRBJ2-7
TGTGCCATCAGTGCACTAGAAACCTACGAGCAGTACTTC
CAISALETYEQYF
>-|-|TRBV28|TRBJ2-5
TGTGCCAGCAGCGCTGACAGGCTCCAAGAGACCCAGTACTTC
CASSADRLQETQYF
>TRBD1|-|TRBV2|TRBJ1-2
TGTGCCAGCAGTGAATTTTTCCCCGACAGGGGAAGGGATGGCTACACCTTC
CASSEFFPDRGRDGYTF
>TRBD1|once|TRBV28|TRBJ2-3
TGTGCCAGCAGTCCCCAGGGGGCTGGGGCAGATACGCAGTATTTT
CASSPQGAGADTQYF
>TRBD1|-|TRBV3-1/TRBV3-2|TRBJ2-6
TGTGCCAGCAGCCCATACCGACAGGGCCATCTCTCTGGGGCCAACGTCCTGACTTTC
CASSPYRQGHLSGANVLTF
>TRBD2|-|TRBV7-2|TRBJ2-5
TGTGCCAGCAGCTTACCGACTAGCGGGCTGGAGACCCAGTACTTC
CASSLPTSGLETQYF
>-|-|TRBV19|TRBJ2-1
TGTGCCAGTAGTACGCAATCGGACGGGAGATACAATGAGCAGTTCTTC
CASSTQSDGRYNEQFF
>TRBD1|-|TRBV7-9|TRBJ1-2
TGTGCCAGCAGCCCGACAGGGGAGTGGTATGGCTACACCTTC
CASSPTGEWYGYTF
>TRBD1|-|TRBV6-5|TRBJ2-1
TGTGCCAGCAGGGCGGGACAGGGGGCGAAGGATGAGCAGTTCTTC
CASRAGQGAKDEQFF
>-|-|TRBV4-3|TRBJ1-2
TGCGCCAGCAGCCAAGATCATTTAGGCTCGAGAGGCCATGGCTACACCTTC
CASSQDHLGSRGHGYTF
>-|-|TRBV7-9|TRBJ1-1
TGTGCCAGCAGCTTTACGGGTGACACTGAAGCTTTCTTT
CASSFTGDTEAFF
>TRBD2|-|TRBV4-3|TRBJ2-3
TGCGCCAGCAGCCAAGATGGGCTAGCGGGAGCGGGGGATACGCAGTATTTT
CASSQDGLAGAGDTQYF